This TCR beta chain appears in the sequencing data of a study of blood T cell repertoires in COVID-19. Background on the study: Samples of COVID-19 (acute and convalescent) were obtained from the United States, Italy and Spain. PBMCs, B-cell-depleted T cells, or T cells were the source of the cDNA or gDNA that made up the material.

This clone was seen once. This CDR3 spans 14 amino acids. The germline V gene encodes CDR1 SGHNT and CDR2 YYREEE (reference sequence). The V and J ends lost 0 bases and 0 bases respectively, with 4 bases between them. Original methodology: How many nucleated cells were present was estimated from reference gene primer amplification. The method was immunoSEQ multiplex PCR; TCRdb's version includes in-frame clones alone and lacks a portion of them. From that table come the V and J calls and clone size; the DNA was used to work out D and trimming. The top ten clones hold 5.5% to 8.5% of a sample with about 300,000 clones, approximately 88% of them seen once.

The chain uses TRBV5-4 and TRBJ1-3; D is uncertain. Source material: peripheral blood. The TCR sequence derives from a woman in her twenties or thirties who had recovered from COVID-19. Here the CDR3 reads CASSLAGSGNTIYF. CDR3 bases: TGTGCCAGCAGCTTGGCAGGCTCTGGAAACACCATATATTTT.